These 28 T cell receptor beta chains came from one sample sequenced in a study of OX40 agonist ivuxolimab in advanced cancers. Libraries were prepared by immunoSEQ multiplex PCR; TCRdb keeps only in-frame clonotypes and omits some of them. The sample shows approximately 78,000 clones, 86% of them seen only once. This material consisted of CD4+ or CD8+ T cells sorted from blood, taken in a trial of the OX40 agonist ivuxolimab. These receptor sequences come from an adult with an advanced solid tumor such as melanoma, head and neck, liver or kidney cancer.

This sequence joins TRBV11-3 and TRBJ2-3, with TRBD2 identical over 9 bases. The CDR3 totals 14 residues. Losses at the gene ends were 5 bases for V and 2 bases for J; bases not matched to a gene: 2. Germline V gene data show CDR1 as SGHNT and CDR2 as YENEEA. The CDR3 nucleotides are TGTGCCAGCAGCCCGGGACTAGCCACAGATACGCAGTATTTT. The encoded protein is CASSPGLATDTQYF.

The CDR3 spells CASSSPPMVEAFF. CDR3 in DNA: TGTGCCAGCAGCTCCCCCCCGATGGTTGAAGCTTTCTTT. V usage is TRBV13 and J usage is TRBJ1-1; D is uncertain. The CDR3 runs 13 residues. Trimming stripped 4 bases from V and 7 bases from J, with 13 bases between. Per the germline V gene, CDR1 is PRHDT and CDR2 is FYEKMQ (reference sequence).

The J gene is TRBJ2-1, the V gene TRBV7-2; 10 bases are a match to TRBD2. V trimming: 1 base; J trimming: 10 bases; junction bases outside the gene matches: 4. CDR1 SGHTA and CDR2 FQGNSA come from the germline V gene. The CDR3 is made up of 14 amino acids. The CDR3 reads CASSLERGGGEQFF. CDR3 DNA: TGTGCCAGCAGCTTAGAGCGGGGGGGCGGAGAGCAGTTCTTC.

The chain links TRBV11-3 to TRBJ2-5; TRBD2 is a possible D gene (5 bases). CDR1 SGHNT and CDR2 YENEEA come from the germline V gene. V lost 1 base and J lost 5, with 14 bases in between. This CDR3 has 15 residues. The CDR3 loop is CASSLGTSLWETQYF. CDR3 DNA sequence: TGTGCCAGCAGCTTAGGCACTAGTCTCTGGGAGACCCAGTACTTC.

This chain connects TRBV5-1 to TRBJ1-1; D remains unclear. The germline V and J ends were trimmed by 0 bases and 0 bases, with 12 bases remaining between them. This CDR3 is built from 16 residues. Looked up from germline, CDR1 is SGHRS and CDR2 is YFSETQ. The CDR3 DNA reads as TGCGCCAGCAGCTTGGGGCAGGTCCGTATGAACACTGAAGCTTTCTTT. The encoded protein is CASSLGQVRMNTEAFF.

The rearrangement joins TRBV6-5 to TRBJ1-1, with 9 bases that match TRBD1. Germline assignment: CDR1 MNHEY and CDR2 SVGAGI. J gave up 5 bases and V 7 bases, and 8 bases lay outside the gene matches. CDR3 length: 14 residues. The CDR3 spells CASTQGTGITEAFF. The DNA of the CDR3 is TGTGCCAGCACCCAAGGGACAGGGATTACTGAAGCTTTCTTT.

CDR3 DNA sequence: TGCGCCAGCAGCCTGGGAGGGTTAACTGAAGCTTTCTTT. It specifies CASSLGGLTEAFF. This sequence joins TRBV4-1 and TRBJ1-1, with D unresolved. CDR3 length equals 13 residues. CDR1 is MGHRA and CDR2 is YSYEKL in the germline V gene. Trimming pared 4 bases from V and 5 bases from J, leaving 11 bases between.

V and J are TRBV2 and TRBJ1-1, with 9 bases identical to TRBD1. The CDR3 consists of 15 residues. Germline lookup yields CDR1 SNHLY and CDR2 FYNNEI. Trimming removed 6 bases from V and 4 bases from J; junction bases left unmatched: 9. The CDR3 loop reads CASRRIDRGGTEAFF. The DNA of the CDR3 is TGTGCCAGCAGAAGGATAGACAGGGGGGGCACTGAAGCTTTCTTT. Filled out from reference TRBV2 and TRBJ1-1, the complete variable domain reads EPEVTQTPSHQVTQMGQEVILRCVPISNHLYFYWYRQILGQKVEFLVSFYNNEISEKSEIFDDQFSVERPDGSNFTLKIRSTKLEDSAMYFCASRRIDRGGTEAFFGQGTRLTVV.

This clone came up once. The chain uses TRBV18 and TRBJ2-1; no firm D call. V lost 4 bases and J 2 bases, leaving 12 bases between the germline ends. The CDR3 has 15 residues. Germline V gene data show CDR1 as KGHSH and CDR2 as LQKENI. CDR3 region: CASSLGLPAYNEQFF. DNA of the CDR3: TGTGCCAGCTCACTCGGCCTTCCGGCCTACAATGAGCAGTTCTTC.

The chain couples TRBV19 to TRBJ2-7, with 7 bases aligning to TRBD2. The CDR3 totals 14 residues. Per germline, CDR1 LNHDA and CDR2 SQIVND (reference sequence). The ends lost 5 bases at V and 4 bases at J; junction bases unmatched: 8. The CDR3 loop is CASSWSSGTYEQYF. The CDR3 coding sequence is TGTGCCAGTAGTTGGTCTAGCGGAACGTACGAGCAGTACTTC.

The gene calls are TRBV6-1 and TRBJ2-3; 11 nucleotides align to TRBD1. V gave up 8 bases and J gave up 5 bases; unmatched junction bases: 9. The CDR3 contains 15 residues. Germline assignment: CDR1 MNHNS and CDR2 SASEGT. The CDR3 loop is CASRRAGTGGDTQYF. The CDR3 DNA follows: TGTGCCAGCCGTCGAGCCGGGACAGGGGGAGATACGCAGTATTTT.

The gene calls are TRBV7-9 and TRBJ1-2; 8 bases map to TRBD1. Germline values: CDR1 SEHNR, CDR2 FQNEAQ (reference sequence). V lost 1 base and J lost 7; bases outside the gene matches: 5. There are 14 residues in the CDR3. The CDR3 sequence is CASSLVAGGVGYTF. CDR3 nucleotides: TGTGCCAGCAGCTTAGTTGCAGGGGGCGTTGGCTACACCTTC.

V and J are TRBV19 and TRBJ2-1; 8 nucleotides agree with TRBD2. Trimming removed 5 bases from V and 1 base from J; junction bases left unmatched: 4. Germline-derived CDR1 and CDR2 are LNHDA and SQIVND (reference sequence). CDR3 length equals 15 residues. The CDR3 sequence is CASSDGTRSYNEQFF. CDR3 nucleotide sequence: TGTGCCAGTAGTGACGGGACTAGGTCCTACAATGAGCAGTTCTTC.

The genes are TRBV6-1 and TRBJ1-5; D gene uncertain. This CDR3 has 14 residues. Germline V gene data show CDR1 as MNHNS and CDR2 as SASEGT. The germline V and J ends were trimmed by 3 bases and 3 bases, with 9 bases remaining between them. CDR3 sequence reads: CASSEISSNQPQHF. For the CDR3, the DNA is TGTGCCAGCAGTGAGATCAGTTCCAATCAGCCCCAGCATTTT.

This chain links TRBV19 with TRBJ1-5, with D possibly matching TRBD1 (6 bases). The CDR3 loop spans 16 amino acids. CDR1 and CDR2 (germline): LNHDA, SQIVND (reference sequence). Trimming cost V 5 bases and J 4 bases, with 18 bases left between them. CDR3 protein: CASSEGQGSFNQPQHF. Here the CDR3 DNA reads TGTGCCAGTAGTGAAGGGCAGGGGTCCTTTAATCAGCCCCAGCATTTT.

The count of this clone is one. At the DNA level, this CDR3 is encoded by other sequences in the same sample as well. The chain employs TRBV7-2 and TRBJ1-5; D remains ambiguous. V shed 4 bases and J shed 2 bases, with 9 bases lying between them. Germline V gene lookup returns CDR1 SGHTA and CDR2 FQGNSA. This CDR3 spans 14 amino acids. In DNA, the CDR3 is TGTGCCAGCAGCTCGACCTGGGGCAATCAGCCCCAGCATTTT. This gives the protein CASSSTWGNQPQHF.

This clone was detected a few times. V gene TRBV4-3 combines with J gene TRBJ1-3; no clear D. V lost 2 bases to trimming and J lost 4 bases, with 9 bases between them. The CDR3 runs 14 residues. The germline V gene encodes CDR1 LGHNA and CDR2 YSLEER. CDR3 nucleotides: TGCGCCAGCAGCCAAATCGTGGGGGGAAACACCATATATTTT. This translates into CASSQIVGGNTIYF.

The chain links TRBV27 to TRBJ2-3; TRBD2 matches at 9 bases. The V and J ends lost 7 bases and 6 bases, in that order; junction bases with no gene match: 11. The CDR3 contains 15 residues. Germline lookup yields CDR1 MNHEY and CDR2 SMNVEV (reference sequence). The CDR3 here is CASKRKAGGPDTQYF. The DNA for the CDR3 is TGTGCCAGCAAGAGGAAGGCGGGGGGGCCTGATACGCAGTATTTT.

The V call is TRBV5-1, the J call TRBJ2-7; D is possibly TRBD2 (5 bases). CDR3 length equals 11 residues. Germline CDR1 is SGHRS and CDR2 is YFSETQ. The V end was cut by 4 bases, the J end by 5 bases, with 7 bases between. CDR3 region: CASSLSDEQYF. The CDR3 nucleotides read TGCGCCAGCAGCCTTAGCGACGAGCAGTACTTC.

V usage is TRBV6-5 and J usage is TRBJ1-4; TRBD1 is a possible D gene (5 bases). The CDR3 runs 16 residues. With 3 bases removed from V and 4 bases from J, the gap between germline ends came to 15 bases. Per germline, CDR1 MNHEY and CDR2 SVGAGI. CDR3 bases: TGTGCCAGCAGTTATTCCTCCGAGCAGGGTAATGAAAAACTGTTTTTT. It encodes CASSYSSEQGNEKLFF.

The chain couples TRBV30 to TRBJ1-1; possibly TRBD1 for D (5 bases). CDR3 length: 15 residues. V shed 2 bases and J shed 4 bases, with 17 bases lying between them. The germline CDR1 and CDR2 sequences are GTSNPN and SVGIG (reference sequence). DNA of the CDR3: TGTGCCTGGAGTTTGTATTGGGGGTGGGGCACTGAAGCTTTCTTT. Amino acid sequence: CAWSLYWGWGTEAFF.

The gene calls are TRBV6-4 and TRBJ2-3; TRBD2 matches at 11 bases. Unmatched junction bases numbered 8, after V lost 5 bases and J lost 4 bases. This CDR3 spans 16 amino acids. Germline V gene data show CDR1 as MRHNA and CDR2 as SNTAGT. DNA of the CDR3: TGTGCCAGCAGTTGGTTAGCGGGAGGGCCCGCAGATACGCAGTATTTT. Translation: CASSWLAGGPADTQYF.

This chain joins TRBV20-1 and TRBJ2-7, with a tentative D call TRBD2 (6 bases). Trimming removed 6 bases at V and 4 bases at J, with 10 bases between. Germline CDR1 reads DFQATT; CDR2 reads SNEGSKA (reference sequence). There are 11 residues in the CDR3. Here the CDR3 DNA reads TGCAGTGCGGTCGGGACTTACGAGCAGTACTTC. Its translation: CSAVGTYEQYF.

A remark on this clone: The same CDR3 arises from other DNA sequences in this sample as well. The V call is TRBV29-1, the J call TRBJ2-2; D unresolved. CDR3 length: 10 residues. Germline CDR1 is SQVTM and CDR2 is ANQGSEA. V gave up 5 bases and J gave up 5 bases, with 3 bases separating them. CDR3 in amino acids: CSVLTGELFF. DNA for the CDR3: TGCAGCGTTTTAACCGGGGAGCTGTTTTTT.

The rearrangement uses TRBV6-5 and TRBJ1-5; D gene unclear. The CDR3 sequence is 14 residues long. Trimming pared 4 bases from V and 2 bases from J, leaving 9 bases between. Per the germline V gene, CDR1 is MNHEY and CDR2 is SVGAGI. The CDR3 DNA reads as TGTGCCAGCAGTTTACCGGTCCGCAATCAGCCCCAGCATTTT. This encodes CASSLPVRNQPQHF.

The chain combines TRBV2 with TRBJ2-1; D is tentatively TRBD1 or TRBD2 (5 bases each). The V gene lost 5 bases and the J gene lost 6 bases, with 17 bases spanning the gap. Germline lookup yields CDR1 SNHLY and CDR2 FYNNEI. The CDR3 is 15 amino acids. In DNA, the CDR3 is TGTGCCAGCAGTCGAGGGGAGCCCACAATCAATGAGCAGTTCTTC. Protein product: CASSRGEPTINEQFF. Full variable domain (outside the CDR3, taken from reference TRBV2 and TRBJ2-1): EPEVTQTPSHQVTQMGQEVILRCVPISNHLYFYWYRQILGQKVEFLVSFYNNEISEKSEIFDDQFSVERPDGSNFTLKIRSTKLEDSAMYFCASSRGEPTINEQFFGPGTRLTVL.

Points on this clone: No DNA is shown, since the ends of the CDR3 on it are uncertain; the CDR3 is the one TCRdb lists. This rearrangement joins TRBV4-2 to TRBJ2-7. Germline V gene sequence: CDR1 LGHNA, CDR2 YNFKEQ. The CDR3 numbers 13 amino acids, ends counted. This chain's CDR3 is CASSQVGIGTWYF.

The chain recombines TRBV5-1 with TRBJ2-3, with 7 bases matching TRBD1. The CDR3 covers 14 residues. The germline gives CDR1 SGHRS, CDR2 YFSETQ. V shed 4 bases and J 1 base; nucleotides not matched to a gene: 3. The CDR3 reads CASSQGQGTDTQYF. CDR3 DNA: TGCGCCAGCAGCCAAGGACAGGGCACAGATACGCAGTATTTT.